This is a list of T cell receptor beta chains from one sample in a study of memory CD4+ T cells and cytomegalovirus serostatus. The table came from immunoSEQ multiplex PCR; TCRdb's copy has only in-frame clones and leaves some out. This table holds tens of thousands of clones, around three quarters found once. Sequenced sample: memory CD4+ T cells from blood. These receptors were obtained from an adult in good health and CMV-seropositive. CDR3s include the opening cysteine and the closing phenylalanine or tryptophan. A D gene is named only where the DNA matches it firmly. Size is omitted from some rows. Given values are once, few, many or a class for expanded clones.

abundance: -; v_gene: TRBV10-3; d_gene: -; j_gene: TRBJ2-5; CDR3nt: TGTGCCATCAGTGGGGAGTTGGGGGAGACCCAGTACTTC; CDR3aa: CAISGELGETQYF
abundance: -; v_gene: TRBV30; d_gene: -; j_gene: TRBJ2-3; CDR3nt: TGTGCCTGGAGTGTAGGGGCAGATACGCAGTATTTT; CDR3aa: CAWSVGADTQYF
abundance: -; v_gene: TRBV10-2; d_gene: TRBD2; j_gene: TRBJ2-1; CDR3nt: TGCGCCAGCAGTCTAGCGGGAGAGGGTGAGCAGTTCTTC; CDR3aa: CASSLAGEGEQFF
abundance: few; v_gene: TRBV28; d_gene: -; j_gene: TRBJ1-1; CDR3nt: TGTGCCACCAGTGCGGGGGTGCGAACTGAAGCTTTCTTT; CDR3aa: CATSAGVRTEAFF
abundance: -; v_gene: TRBV6-5; d_gene: -; j_gene: TRBJ2-7; CDR3nt: TGTGCCAGCTCCCTCTCGGGAGAGGTCGAGCAGTACTTC; CDR3aa: CASSLSGEVEQYF
abundance: -; v_gene: TRBV27; d_gene: -; j_gene: TRBJ1-2; CDR3nt: TGTGCCAGCAGTCCCCGGGGGGGGGCGGAATATGGCTACACCTTC; CDR3aa: CASSPRGGAEYGYTF
abundance: -; v_gene: TRBV18; d_gene: -; j_gene: TRBJ1-5; CDR3nt: TGTGCCAGCTCGCCGACAGATAATCAGCCCCAGCATTTT; CDR3aa: CASSPTDNQPQHF
abundance: -; v_gene: TRBV6-6; d_gene: -; j_gene: TRBJ2-3; CDR3nt: TGTGCCAGCAGAAGGGAGCGAGATACGCAGTATTTT; CDR3aa: CASRRERDTQYF
abundance: -; v_gene: TRBV6-5; d_gene: -; j_gene: TRBJ1-2; CDR3nt: TGTGCCAGCAGTTACTCGAATCTGGGGGCGGCCTATGGCTACACCTTC; CDR3aa: CASSYSNLGAAYGYTF
abundance: once; v_gene: TRBV28; d_gene: TRBD2; j_gene: TRBJ2-3; CDR3nt: TGTGCCAGCAGGGTCCCGGCGGGGCGTTCTAGCGGAAGCACAGATACGCAGTATTTT; CDR3aa: CASRVPAGRSSGSTDTQYF
abundance: few; v_gene: TRBV2; d_gene: TRBD1; j_gene: TRBJ1-4; CDR3nt: TGTGCCACCAACAGGGACAGTGAAAAACTGTTTTTT; CDR3aa: CATNRDSEKLFF
abundance: -; v_gene: TRBV4-2; d_gene: -; j_gene: TRBJ2-5; CDR3nt: TGTGCCAGCAGCCAAAGAACACTGGGAGAGACCCAGTACTTC; CDR3aa: CASSQRTLGETQYF
abundance: -; v_gene: TRBV18; d_gene: TRBD2; j_gene: TRBJ2-3; CDR3nt: TGTGCCAGCTCACCATTTGCGGGAGGGGCCACAGATACGCAGTATTTT; CDR3aa: CASSPFAGGATDTQYF
abundance: -; v_gene: TRBV5-6; d_gene: -; j_gene: TRBJ1-2; CDR3nt: TGTGCCAGCAGCTATATGGACAGCAACAACTATGGCTACACCTTC; CDR3aa: CASSYMDSNNYGYTF
abundance: -; v_gene: TRBV5-4; d_gene: -; j_gene: TRBJ2-1; CDR3nt: TGTGCCAGCAGCTTGCGGGAAGGGGACAATGAGCAGTTCTTC; CDR3aa: CASSLREGDNEQFF
abundance: few; v_gene: TRBV4-3; d_gene: -; j_gene: TRBJ1-1; CDR3nt: TGCGCCAGCAGCCAAGGGGCTGTGGGGAACACTGAAGCTTTCTTT; CDR3aa: CASSQGAVGNTEAFF
abundance: -; v_gene: TRBV11-2; d_gene: TRBD2; j_gene: TRBJ2-2; CDR3nt: TGTGCCAGCAGCTTACGGAGAAGGCTAGCGGGAGGGACCGGGGAGCTGTTTTTT; CDR3aa: CASSLRRRLAGGTGELFF
abundance: -; v_gene: TRBV6-6; d_gene: TRBD1; j_gene: TRBJ2-5; CDR3nt: TGTGCCAGCACCCTAAGACAGGGAATTAAAGAGACCCAGTACTTC; CDR3aa: CASTLRQGIKETQYF
abundance: -; v_gene: TRBV30; d_gene: -; j_gene: TRBJ2-3; CDR3nt: TGTGCCTGGAGTCCCCCAGGGGCACACACAGATACGCAGTATTTT; CDR3aa: CAWSPPGAHTDTQYF
abundance: -; v_gene: TRBV5-6; d_gene: -; j_gene: TRBJ2-3; CDR3nt: TGTGCCAGCAGCGGAATGCTTAGCACAGATACGCAGTATTTT; CDR3aa: CASSGMLSTDTQYF
abundance: -; v_gene: TRBV29-1; d_gene: TRBD1; j_gene: TRBJ2-2; CDR3nt: TGCAGCGTCCAACAGGGGGATGCCGGGGAGCTGTTTTTT; CDR3aa: CSVQQGDAGELFF
abundance: few; v_gene: TRBV7-8; d_gene: -; j_gene: TRBJ2-4; CDR3nt: TGTGCCAGCAGCTTAAGCGGGACAGGTTACATTCAGTACTTC; CDR3aa: CASSLSGTGYIQYF
abundance: -; v_gene: TRBV27; d_gene: -; j_gene: TRBJ1-4; CDR3nt: TGTGCCAGCAGGGCCTGGGGGTCTAATGAAAAACTGTTTTTT; CDR3aa: CASRAWGSNEKLFF
abundance: -; v_gene: TRBV5-4; d_gene: -; j_gene: TRBJ2-1; CDR3nt: TGTGCCAGCAGCGCAATCCAGGGAGATGGGGAGCAGTTCTTC; CDR3aa: CASSAIQGDGEQFF
abundance: -; v_gene: TRBV10-1; d_gene: -; j_gene: TRBJ1-1; CDR3nt: TGCGCCAGCAGTGAGGCGACGGCTCCCACTGAAGCTTTCTTT; CDR3aa: CASSEATAPTEAFF
abundance: -; v_gene: TRBV5-6; d_gene: TRBD2; j_gene: TRBJ2-1; CDR3nt: TGTGCCAGCAGCAAACGACCACTAGCGGGAGTAAGTGAGCAGTTCTTC; CDR3aa: CASSKRPLAGVSEQFF
abundance: -; v_gene: TRBV7-2; d_gene: -; j_gene: TRBJ1-5; CDR3nt: TGTGCCAGCAGCTTGGGACCCAATCAGCCCCAGCATTTT; CDR3aa: CASSLGPNQPQHF
abundance: -; v_gene: TRBV30; d_gene: -; j_gene: TRBJ1-5; CDR3nt: TGTGCCCTTGGGAAAGGGAGCAATCAGCCCCAGCATTTT; CDR3aa: CALGKGSNQPQHF
abundance: -; v_gene: TRBV21-1; d_gene: -; j_gene: TRBJ1-3; CDR3nt: TGTGCCAGCAGCAAAAAAGGGACAGGCCCCGGAAACACCATATATTTT; CDR3aa: CASSKKGTGPGNTIYF
abundance: few; v_gene: TRBV18; d_gene: -; j_gene: TRBJ2-1; CDR3nt: TGTGCCAGCTCAGACAGGTCCGTCTACAATGAGCAGTTCTTC; CDR3aa: CASSDRSVYNEQFF
abundance: -; v_gene: TRBV15; d_gene: -; j_gene: TRBJ1-5; CDR3nt: TGTGCCACCAGCAGAGGAGGAGGATATAGCAATCAGCCCCAGCATTTT; CDR3aa: CATSRGGGYSNQPQHF
abundance: -; v_gene: TRBV28; d_gene: -; j_gene: TRBJ1-1; CDR3nt: TGTGCCAGCAGCGCCTTTTTGGCGAACACTGAAGCTTTCTTT; CDR3aa: CASSAFLANTEAFF
abundance: -; v_gene: TRBV5-6; d_gene: TRBD1; j_gene: TRBJ2-5; CDR3nt: TGTGCCAGCAGAAAGGGACAGCAAGAGACCCAGTACTTC; CDR3aa: CASRKGQQETQYF
abundance: -; v_gene: TRBV6-1; d_gene: TRBD1; j_gene: TRBJ2-7; CDR3nt: TGTGCCAGCAGGGGGGACAGTTACTACGAGCAGTACTTC; CDR3aa: CASRGDSYYEQYF
abundance: -; v_gene: TRBV7-2; d_gene: -; j_gene: TRBJ2-1; CDR3nt: TGTGCCAGCAGCTCCGCACGATACAATGAGCAGTTCTTC; CDR3aa: CASSSARYNEQFF
abundance: few; v_gene: TRBV5-3; d_gene: TRBD1; j_gene: TRBJ2-1; CDR3nt: TGTGCCAGCAGCAAAGGGACAGGGGGAGAGCAGTTCTTC; CDR3aa: CASSKGTGGEQFF
abundance: -; v_gene: TRBV2; d_gene: TRBD2; j_gene: TRBJ2-5; CDR3nt: TGTGCCAGCAAGGGACTAGCGGGAGGCCAAGAGACCCAGTACTTC; CDR3aa: CASKGLAGGQETQYF